Shown below are 27 T cell receptor beta chains from a single sample sequenced in a study of T cell responses to AZD1222 COVID-19 vaccine. TCRdb keeps only in-frame clones here, not all; method: immunoSEQ multiplex PCR. Of 100,000 to 150,000 clones listed, approximately 88% are singletons. This material consisted of peripheral blood, taken on day 0 of AZD1222 vaccination. The receptors originated from an adult in good health.

The chain uses TRBV19 and TRBJ2-1; tentatively, D is TRBD2 (5 bases). The CDR3 covers 13 residues. Germline CDR1 is LNHDA and CDR2 is SQIVND (reference sequence). V was shortened by 7 bases and J by 5 bases, with 12 bases between the two germline ends. The CDR3 protein is CASNRDGNNEQFF. The CDR3 nucleotides read TGTGCCAGTAATCGAGACGGGAACAATGAGCAGTTCTTC.

The DNA of the CDR3 is TGTGCCAGCTCACCAGTCGACAGTTATAATTCACCCCTCCACTTT. Translation: CASSPVDSYNSPLHF. V gene TRBV18 combines with J gene TRBJ1-6; TRBD1 is a possible D gene (5 bases). Trimming removed 2 bases at V and 4 bases at J, with 9 bases between. Germline V CDR1 and CDR2: KGHSH, LQKENI. The CDR3 extends over 15 amino acids. Supplemented by reference TRBV18 and TRBJ1-6, the full variable domain reads NAGVMQNPRHLVRRRGQEARLRCSPMKGHSHVYWYRQLPEEGLKFMVYLQKENIIDESGMPKERFSAEFPKEGPSILRIQQVVRGDSAAYFCASSPVDSYNSPLHFGNGTRLTVT.

The V gene is TRBV6-1, the J gene TRBJ1-1, with no clear D. Deletions cut 0 bases from V and 5 bases from J, with 7 bases between. The CDR3 contains 13 residues. Germline V lookup: CDR1 MNHNS, CDR2 SASEGT. This CDR3 reads CASSEARETEAFF. As DNA, the CDR3 is TGTGCCAGCAGTGAAGCGAGGGAAACTGAAGCTTTCTTT.

The rearrangement links TRBV12-3 or TRBV12-4 to TRBJ1-1; D uncertain. V was pared by 2 bases and J by 5 bases, with 9 bases between. This CDR3 contains 13 residues. The CDR3 loop is CASSLILGTEAFF. CDR3 DNA: TGTGCCAGCAGTTTAATTTTGGGTACTGAAGCTTTCTTT.

On this clone: This same CDR3 is encoded by further DNA sequences in the sample. The genes are TRBV28 and TRBJ1-2; a possible D gene is TRBD1 (6 bases). Looked up from germline, CDR1 is MDHEN and CDR2 is SYDVKM. Trimming took off 2 bases at V and 4 bases at J, with 14 bases between the two ends. The CDR3 sequence is 15 residues long. The CDR3 DNA sequence: TGTGCCAGCAGTTTACCACAGGGCCTTCCCTATGGCTACACCTTC. Translation: CASSLPQGLPYGYTF.

The V and J genes are TRBV7-2 and TRBJ1-3; D remains ambiguous. V gave up 0 bases and J gave up 5 bases, with 11 bases separating them. Germline V lookup: CDR1 SGHTA, CDR2 FQGNSA. The CDR3 spans 15 residues. CDR3 region: CASSLAGDLRNTIYF. CDR3 nucleotide sequence: TGTGCCAGCAGCTTAGCTGGTGACCTTAGAAACACCATATATTTT. Variable domain in full (rest from reference TRBV7-2 and TRBJ1-3): GAGVSQSPSNKVTEKGKDVELRCDPISGHTALYWYRQSLGQGLEFLIYFQGNSAPDKSGLPSDRFSAERTGGSVSTLTIQRTQQEDSAVYLCASSLAGDLRNTIYFGEGSWLTVV.

This chain connects TRBV28 to TRBJ1-1; D call uncertain. This CDR3 has 14 residues. The germline gives CDR1 MDHEN, CDR2 SYDVKM. The V gene lost 2 bases and the J gene lost 3 bases, with 10 bases spanning the gap. The DNA for the CDR3 is TGTGCCAGCAGTTTAGACCCTGAGGACACTGAAGCTTTCTTT. Protein sequence: CASSLDPEDTEAFF.

The chain carries TRBV5-1 and TRBJ2-2; perhaps TRBD1 as D (6 bases). V lost 2 bases to trimming and J lost 4 bases, with 12 bases between them. Germline-derived CDR1 and CDR2 are SGHRS and YFSETQ. This CDR3 is built from 15 residues. The CDR3 sequence: CASSFAGTSTGELFF. The CDR3 nucleotides are TGCGCCAGCAGCTTCGCCGGGACAAGCACCGGGGAGCTGTTTTTT.

V gene TRBV7-9 combines with J gene TRBJ2-7; maybe TRBD2 (7 bases). Germline V lookup: CDR1 SEHNR, CDR2 FQNEAQ (reference sequence). The CDR3 totals 13 residues. Trimming removed 8 bases at V and 2 bases at J, with 13 bases between. CDR3 sequence (DNA): TGTGCCAGCGGGTCCGGGGGGCCCTACGAGCAGTACTTC. Translating gives CASGSGGPYEQYF.

V gene TRBV5-6 combines with J gene TRBJ2-1, with D possibly matching TRBD1 (6 bases). Germline V lookup: CDR1 SGHDT, CDR2 YYEEEE. V was shortened by 3 bases and J by 0 bases, with 10 bases between the two germline ends. The CDR3 length is 15 residues. The CDR3 here is CASSYRVVSYNEQFF. CDR3 DNA: TGTGCCAGCAGCTACAGGGTTGTCTCCTACAATGAGCAGTTCTTC.

The gene calls are TRBV10-3 and TRBJ1-2; D is ambiguous. V lost 2 bases to trimming and J lost 12 bases, with 13 bases between them. CDR1 ENHRY and CDR2 SYGVKD come from the germline V gene. The CDR3 contains 12 residues. The CDR3 loop is CAISEPPLVNTF. The DNA of the CDR3 is TGTGCCATCAGTGAGCCCCCTCTCGTCAACACCTTC.

J is TRBJ2-7 and V is TRBV19; D is ambiguous. The germline gives CDR1 LNHDA, CDR2 SQIVND (reference sequence). V lost 6 bases and J 7 bases, leaving 16 bases between the germline ends. The CDR3 sequence is 13 residues long. CDR3 residues: CASRGRAVGEQYF. The CDR3 nucleotides are TGTGCCAGTAGAGGACGGGCAGTAGGGGAGCAGTACTTC.

This clone is a singleton in its sample. The chain couples TRBV27 to TRBJ1-4, with 11 bases lining up with TRBD1. The germline CDR1 and CDR2 sequences are MNHEY and SMNVEV (reference sequence). Trimming took 3 bases from V and 6 from J; bases not matched to a gene: 6. The CDR3 runs to 16 residues. CDR3 bases: TGTGCCAGCAGTTTGGGACAGGGGGGATTTGATGAAAAACTGTTTTTT. Its protein is CASSLGQGGFDEKLFF.

CDR3 nucleotides: TGTGCCAGTAGCCGGACAGGGTCAACGAACACTGAAGCTTTCTTT. Its protein product is CASSRTGSTNTEAFF. This rearrangement joins TRBV19 to TRBJ1-1; TRBD1 aligns across 8 bases. V was clipped by 6 bases and J by 1 base; unmatched bases: 7. There are 15 residues in the CDR3. Germline CDR1 reads LNHDA; CDR2 reads SQIVND (reference sequence).

The chain couples TRBV14 to TRBJ2-5; the D gene is possibly TRBD1 (6 bases). V shed 2 bases and J shed 1 base, with 11 bases lying between them. CDR3 length equals 15 residues. Germline V gives CDR1 SGHDN, CDR2 FVKESK. This CDR3 reads CASSQPLGGQETQYF. As DNA, the CDR3 is TGTGCCAGCAGCCAACCACTAGGGGGCCAAGAGACCCAGTACTTC. Complete variable domain (other parts from reference TRBV14 and TRBJ2-5): EAGVTQFPSHSVIEKGQTVTLRCDPISGHDNLYWYRRVMGKEIKFLLHFVKESKQDESGMPNNRFLAERTGGTYSTLKVQPAELEDSGVYFCASSQPLGGQETQYFGPGTRLLVL.

The chain links TRBV9 to TRBJ1-1; D is unclear. Per germline, CDR1 SGDLS and CDR2 YYNGEE. With 0 bases removed from V and 1 base from J, the gap between germline ends came to 4 bases. The CDR3 sequence is 13 residues long. CDR3 sequence reads: CASSVESNTEAFF. The CDR3, as DNA: TGTGCCAGCAGCGTAGAGTCGAACACTGAAGCTTTCTTT.

The V and J genes are TRBV29-1 and TRBJ1-1, with D perhaps matching TRBD1 (6 bases). Germline CDR1 and CDR2: SQVTM and ANQGSEA. The CDR3 runs to 11 residues. V was pared by 3 bases and J by 11 bases, with 13 bases between. CDR3 in amino acids: CSVEQGPGAFF. In DNA, the CDR3 is TGCAGCGTTGAGCAGGGGCCAGGCGCTTTCTTT.

The gene calls are TRBV9 and TRBJ2-3, with unresolved D. Germline V gene sequence: CDR1 SGDLS, CDR2 YYNGEE. The V end lost 5 bases, the J end lost 0 bases, and 7 bases lay between the germline ends. The CDR3 contains 13 residues. The CDR3 sequence is CASRTQSTDTQYF. The CDR3 DNA follows: TGTGCCAGCAGGACACAGAGCACAGATACGCAGTATTTT.

Here the CDR3 DNA reads TGCAGTGCGTCGTTTGATACGCAGTATTTT. Its protein is CSASFDTQYF. This chain connects TRBV20-1 to TRBJ2-3, with no clear D. The V end lost 6 bases, the J end lost 6 bases, and 7 bases lay between the germline ends. There are 10 residues in the CDR3. Germline values: CDR1 DFQATT, CDR2 SNEGSKA (reference sequence).

This chain links TRBV4-1 with TRBJ1-5; D might be TRBD1 (5 bases). CDR3 length equals 17 residues. V was clipped by 4 bases and J by 4 bases, with 20 bases between them. The germline gives CDR1 MGHRA, CDR2 YSYEKL. In DNA, the CDR3 is TGCGCCAGCAGCCCCATTCAGGGATCAGTAAGAAATCAGCCCCAGCATTTT. Protein product: CASSPIQGSVRNQPQHF.

The CDR3 DNA sequence: TGTGCCAGCAACCTACAAGACGACGAGCAGTTCTTC. Protein: CASNLQDDEQFF. The chain is built from TRBV2 and TRBJ2-1, with D hard to call. The CDR3 totals 12 residues. From germline, CDR1 is SNHLY and CDR2 FYNNEI. V was trimmed by 7 bases and J by 10 bases, leaving 14 bases between them.

The chain uses TRBV6-5 and TRBJ1-1; no clear D. Trimming took off 8 bases at V and 1 base at J, with 5 bases between the two ends. Looked up from germline, CDR1 is MNHEY and CDR2 is SVGAGI. The CDR3 loop spans 11 amino acids. The CDR3 coding sequence is TGTGCCAGCGGAGAGAACACTGAAGCTTTCTTT. Protein: CASGENTEAFF.

This chain links TRBV6-1 with TRBJ2-1, with D perhaps TRBD1 (5 bases). Germline V lookup: CDR1 MNHNS, CDR2 SASEGT. V lost 2 bases and J 7 bases, leaving 12 bases between the germline ends. This CDR3 comprises 14 residues. The CDR3 DNA reads as TGTGCCAGCAGTGAAAGGTCAGGGAATAATGAGCAGTTCTTC. Its protein is CASSERSGNNEQFF.

The chain is built from TRBV6-1 and TRBJ2-7; D not certain. Germline assignment: CDR1 MNHNS and CDR2 SASEGT. The V end was cut by 8 bases, the J end by 2 bases, with 7 bases between. The CDR3 is made up of 11 amino acids. CDR3 nucleotides: TGTGCCAGCGGGGTAACCTACGAGCAGTACTTC. Amino acid sequence: CASGVTYEQYF.

The J gene is TRBJ1-5, the V gene TRBV3-1 (or the pseudogene TRBV3-2); D gene ambiguous. Germline CDR1 and CDR2: LGHDT and YNNKEL (reference sequence). The V end lost 1 base, the J end lost 1 base, and 8 bases lay between the germline ends. The CDR3 contains 15 residues. The chain's CDR3 is CASSQVAGSNQPQHF. The CDR3 bases are TGTGCCAGCAGCCAAGTAGCGGGAAGCAATCAGCCCCAGCATTTT.

This clone was detected once. This chain uses TRBV6-5 with TRBJ2-7, with 11 bases that match TRBD1. Germline values: CDR1 MNHEY, CDR2 SVGAGI. There are 15 residues in the CDR3. V lost 6 bases and J lost 1; bases outside the gene matches: 5. Here the CDR3 DNA reads TGTGCCAGCAGGCGAGGGACAGGGGGTTCCTACGAGCAGTACTTC. As protein: CASRRGTGGSYEQYF.

The rearrangement uses TRBV19 and TRBJ1-1; 7 nucleotides align to TRBD1. With 6 bases clipped from V and 7 bases from J, the junction kept 11 bases outside the gene matches. CDR1 is LNHDA and CDR2 is SQIVND in the germline V gene (reference sequence). This CDR3 has 14 residues. In nucleotides, the CDR3 is TGTGCCAGTAGCCCTGGACAGGCGAACGGTGAAGCTTTCTTT. Its protein product is CASSPGQANGEAFF.